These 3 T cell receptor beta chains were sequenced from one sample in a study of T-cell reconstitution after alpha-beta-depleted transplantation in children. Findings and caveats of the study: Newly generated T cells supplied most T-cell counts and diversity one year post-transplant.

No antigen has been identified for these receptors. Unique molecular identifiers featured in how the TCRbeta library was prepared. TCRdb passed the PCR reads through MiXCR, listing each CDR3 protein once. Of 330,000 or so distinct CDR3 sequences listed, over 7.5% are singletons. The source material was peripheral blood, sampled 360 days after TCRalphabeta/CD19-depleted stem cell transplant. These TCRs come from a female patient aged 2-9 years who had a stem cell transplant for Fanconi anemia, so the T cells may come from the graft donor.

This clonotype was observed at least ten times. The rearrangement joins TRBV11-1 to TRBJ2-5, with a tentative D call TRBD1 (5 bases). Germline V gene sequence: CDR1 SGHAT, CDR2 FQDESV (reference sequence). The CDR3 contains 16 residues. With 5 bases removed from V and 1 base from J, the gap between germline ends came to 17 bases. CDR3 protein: CASSPLLGETQETQYF. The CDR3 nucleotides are TGTGCCAGCAGCCCCCTGTTAGGGGAAACCCAAGAGACCCAGTACTTC.

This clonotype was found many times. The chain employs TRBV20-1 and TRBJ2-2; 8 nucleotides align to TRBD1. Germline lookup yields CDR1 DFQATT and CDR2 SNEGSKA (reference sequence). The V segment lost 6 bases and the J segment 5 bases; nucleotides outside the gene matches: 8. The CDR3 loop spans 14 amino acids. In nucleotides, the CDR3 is TGCAGTGCACAGGGGGAGACAAAAACCGGGGAGCTGTTTTTT. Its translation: CSAQGETKTGELFF.

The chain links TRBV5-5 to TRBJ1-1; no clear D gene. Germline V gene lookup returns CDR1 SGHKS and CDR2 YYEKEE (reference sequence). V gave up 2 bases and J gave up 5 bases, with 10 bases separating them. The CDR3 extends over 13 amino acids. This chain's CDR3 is CASSFPARTEAFF. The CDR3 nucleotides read TGTGCCAGCAGCTTCCCGGCTAGGACTGAAGCTTTCTTT.